The 16 T cell receptor beta chains below come from one sample, sequenced in a study of blood T cell repertoires in COVID-19. TCRdb's table, derived via immunoSEQ multiplex PCR, lists solely in-frame clones and lacks some. Of over 120,000 clones listed, approximately 87% are singletons. Sequencing was done on a sample of peripheral blood. The origin of the receptors is a woman between 50 and 59 years old with active or convalescent COVID-19.

The chain employs TRBV2 and TRBJ2-7; D unresolved. The CDR3 contains 14 residues. The germline V and J ends were trimmed by 5 bases and 3 bases, with 14 bases remaining between them. The germline CDR1 and CDR2 sequences are SNHLY and FYNNEI. CDR3 amino acids: CASSSLASDYEQYF. In nucleotides, the CDR3 is TGTGCCAGCAGTTCCTTAGCCTCTGACTACGAGCAGTACTTC.

This clone has only one observation. CDR3 loop: CASSTSASTGELFF. The CDR3, as DNA: TGTGCCAGTAGTACGTCGGCTAGCACCGGGGAGCTGTTTTTT. The chain is built from TRBV19 and TRBJ2-2; D uncertain. V was trimmed by 4 bases and J by 4 bases, leaving 10 bases between them. The CDR3 consists of 14 residues. Looked up from germline, CDR1 is LNHDA and CDR2 is SQIVND (reference sequence). The whole variable domain, remainder taken from reference TRBV19 and TRBJ2-2, is DGGITQSPKYLFRKEGQNVTLSCEQNLNHDAMYWYRQDPGQGLRLIYYSQIVNDFQKGDIAEGYSVSREKKESFPLTVTSAQKNPTAFYLCASSTSASTGELFFGEGSRLTVL.

The J gene is TRBJ2-2, the V gene TRBV5-6; D might be TRBD1 (6 bases). V shed 1 base and J shed 6 bases, with 10 bases lying between them. The V gene's germline CDR1 is SGHDT and CDR2 YYEEEE. The CDR3 totals 14 residues. The CDR3 coding sequence is TGTGCCAGCAGCTTGAGGGGGTCGGCCGGGGAGCTGTTTTTT. Amino acid sequence: CASSLRGSAGELFF.

This clone was counted once. The chain links TRBV14 to TRBJ2-7, with 11 bases aligning to TRBD1. CDR1 is SGHDN and CDR2 is FVKESK in the germline V gene. V lost 6 bases to trimming and J lost 2 bases; unmatched junction nucleotides: 12. This CDR3 has 17 residues. As DNA, the CDR3 is TGTGCCAGCAGTCTCCGGGACAGGGGGTTTATTACCTACGAGCAGTACTTC. Amino acids: CASSLRDRGFITYEQYF.

The chain couples TRBV25-1 to TRBJ1-6; the D gene is possibly TRBD1 (6 bases). The CDR3 consists of 13 residues. V gave up 6 bases and J gave up 7 bases, with 10 bases separating them. Germline assignment: CDR1 MGHDK and CDR2 SYGVNS. CDR3 in amino acids: CASRYRENSPLHF. The CDR3 DNA reads as TGTGCCAGCAGATACAGGGAGAATTCACCCCTCCACTTT.

The V call is TRBV11-2, the J call TRBJ1-1, with D possibly being TRBD1 (6 bases). The germline V and J ends were trimmed by 3 bases and 0 bases, with 14 bases remaining between them. Germline CDR1 is SGHAT and CDR2 is FQNNGV. This CDR3 contains 16 residues. Here the CDR3 DNA reads TGTGCCAGCAGCTTGGTCGGACAGAGGATGAACACTGAAGCTTTCTTT. This sequence encodes CASSLVGQRMNTEAFF.

This sequence joins TRBV5-1 and TRBJ2-2, with 7 nucleotides matching TRBD1. The CDR3 contains 15 residues. Germline V gives CDR1 SGHRS, CDR2 YFSETQ. The trim removed 4 bases at V and 3 bases at J, leaving 6 bases unmatched. CDR3 amino acids: CASSRTGTDTGELFF. The CDR3 DNA reads as TGCGCCAGCAGCAGGACCGGGACAGACACCGGGGAGCTGTTTTTT.

The chain links TRBV11-2 to TRBJ2-7; D possibly corresponds to TRBD2 (8 bases). V was clipped by 0 bases and J by 1 base, with 13 bases between them. There are 16 residues in the CDR3. Germline-derived CDR1 and CDR2 are SGHAT and FQNNGV. The CDR3 nucleotides read TGTGCCAGCAGCTTAGATCGGGGGGGACAGTCCTACGAGCAGTACTTC. Translated, it gives CASSLDRGGQSYEQYF. The variable domain in full, completed from reference TRBV11-2 and TRBJ2-7, reads EAGVAQSPRYKIIEKRQSVAFWCNPISGHATLYWYQQILGQGPKLLIQFQNNGVVDDSQLPKDRFSAERLKGVDSTLKIQPAKLEDSAVYLCASSLDRGGQSYEQYFGPGTRLTVT.

V usage is TRBV30 and J usage is TRBJ2-7; 8 bases map to TRBD1. Germline values: CDR1 GTSNPN, CDR2 SVGIG (reference sequence). The CDR3 extends over 15 amino acids. V trimming: 2 bases; J trimming: 0 bases; junction bases outside the gene matches: 6. CDR3 sequence: CAWSRGTGGSYEQYF. The CDR3 nucleotides read TGTGCCTGGAGTAGGGGAACAGGGGGCTCCTACGAGCAGTACTTC.

The chain carries TRBV30 and TRBJ1-6; 9 bases are a match to TRBD1. This CDR3 has 21 amino acids. Germline values: CDR1 GTSNPN, CDR2 SVGIG (reference sequence). Germline trimming cut 4 bases from V and 0 bases from J; bases unmatched to any gene: 19. CDR3 loop: CAWTLETGGWTWSSYNSPLHF. The CDR3 DNA reads TGTGCCTGGACGTTGGAAACAGGGGGCTGGACCTGGAGCTCCTATAATTCACCCCTCCACTTT.

This chain uses TRBV4-3 with TRBJ2-7; D unresolved. The CDR3 is made up of 14 amino acids. The V gene lost 0 bases and the J gene lost 0 bases, with 6 bases spanning the gap. Germline V gene lookup returns CDR1 LGHNA and CDR2 YSLEER. The CDR3 bases are TGCGCCAGCAGCCAAGATTGGCCCTCCTACGAGCAGTACTTC. This codes for CASSQDWPSYEQYF.

The CDR3 nucleotides are TGCGCCAGCAGCGGGCCCCTTGGAAACACCATATATTTT. Encoded protein: CASSGPLGNTIYF. The chain employs TRBV5-1 and TRBJ1-3; D is ambiguous. Trimming cost V 4 bases and J 3 bases, with 8 bases left between them. Germline lookup yields CDR1 SGHRS and CDR2 YFSETQ. The CDR3 runs to 13 residues.

Here the CDR3 reads CASSAKRQGETEAFF. For the CDR3, the DNA is TGTGCCAGTAGTGCCAAAAGACAGGGGGAAACTGAAGCTTTCTTT. The J gene is TRBJ1-1, the V gene TRBV19; 9 positions match TRBD1. The CDR3 has 15 amino acids. Germline CDR1 reads LNHDA; CDR2 reads SQIVND (reference sequence). J gave up 5 bases and V 5 bases, and 9 bases lay outside the gene matches.

The chain employs TRBV12-3 or TRBV12-4 and TRBJ2-7, with 7 bases that match TRBD2. The CDR3 runs to 12 residues. Trimming removed 6 bases from V and 9 bases from J; junction bases left unmatched: 8. The CDR3 bases are TGTGCCAGCAGCCTAGGGACGGGAGGGCAGTACTTC. Its translation is CASSLGTGGQYF.

The chain recombines TRBV2 with TRBJ1-6; D remains ambiguous. V lost 7 bases to trimming and J lost 4 bases, with 14 bases between them. Germline values: CDR1 SNHLY, CDR2 FYNNEI. The CDR3 runs to 15 residues. The CDR3 nucleotides are TGTGCCAGCACCGACCCCAAGGAGTATAATTCACCCCTCCACTTT. Its protein is CASTDPKEYNSPLHF.

This chain connects TRBV5-4 to TRBJ2-1, with 13 bases aligning to TRBD2. From germline, CDR1 is SGHNT and CDR2 YYREEE (reference sequence). V gave up 2 bases and J gave up 7 bases; unmatched junction bases: 3. This CDR3 has 15 amino acids. This CDR3 is CASSLTSGRANEQFF. Written as DNA, the CDR3 is TGTGCCAGCAGCTTAACTAGCGGGAGGGCTAATGAGCAGTTCTTC. Using reference TRBV5-4 and TRBJ2-1 for the parts outside the CDR3, the full variable domain is ETGVTQSPTHLIKTRGQQVTLRCSSQSGHNTVSWYQQALGQGPQFIFQYYREEENGRGNFPPRFSGLQFPNYSSELNVNALELDDSALYLCASSLTSGRANEQFFGPGTRLTVL.